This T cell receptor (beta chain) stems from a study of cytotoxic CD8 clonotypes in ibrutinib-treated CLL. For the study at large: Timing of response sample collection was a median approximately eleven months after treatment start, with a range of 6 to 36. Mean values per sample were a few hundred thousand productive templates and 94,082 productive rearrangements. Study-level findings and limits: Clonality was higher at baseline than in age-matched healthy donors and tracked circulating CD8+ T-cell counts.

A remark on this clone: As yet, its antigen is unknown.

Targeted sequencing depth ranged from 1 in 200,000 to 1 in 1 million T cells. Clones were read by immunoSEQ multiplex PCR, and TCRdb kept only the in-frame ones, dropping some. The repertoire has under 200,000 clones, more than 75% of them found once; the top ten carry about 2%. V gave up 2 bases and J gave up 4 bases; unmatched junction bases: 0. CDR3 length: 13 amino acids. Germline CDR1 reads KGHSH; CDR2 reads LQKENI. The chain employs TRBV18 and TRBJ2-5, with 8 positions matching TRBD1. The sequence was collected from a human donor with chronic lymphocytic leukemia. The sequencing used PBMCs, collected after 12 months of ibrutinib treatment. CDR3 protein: CASSPDRGETQYF. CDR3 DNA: TGTGCCAGCTCACCAGACAGGGGAGAGACCCAGTACTTC.